The rows below give T cell receptor beta chains drawn from one sample of a study of blood T cell repertoires in COVID-19. Profiled with immunoSEQ multiplex PCR; TCRdb holds only in-frame clones, not every one. This table holds about 330,000 clones, 92% found once. The material sequenced was PBMCs or T cells enriched from blood (not recorded which). These receptors came from a woman aged 25 to 39 who had recovered from COVID-19. Each CDR3 is given with its conserved first and last residue. A D gene is named only where the DNA matches it firmly.

D | J | V | CDR3 | DNA
- | TRBJ2-7 | TRBV28 | CASSWRPLTDSYEQYF | TGTGCCAGCAGTTGGCGACCCTTGACAGATTCCTACGAGCAGTACTTC
- | TRBJ2-7 | TRBV6-5 | CASSSVSGAYEQYF | TGTGCCAGCAGCTCGGTTTCCGGGGCCTACGAGCAGTACTTC
TRBD2 | TRBJ2-5 | TRBV24-1 | CATSERGAGPYQETQYF | TGTGCCACCAGTGAGAGGGGAGCGGGGCCGTACCAAGAGACCCAGTACTTC
TRBD2 | TRBJ2-3 | TRBV24-1 | CATSASGGPYTQYF | TGTGCCACCAGTGCCTCGGGGGGGCCATATACGCAGTATTTT
TRBD1 | TRBJ2-7 | TRBV7-8 | CASSNGQGWDYEQYF | TGTGCCAGCAGCAATGGACAGGGCTGGGACTACGAGCAGTACTTC
TRBD1 | TRBJ1-1 | TRBV2 | CASRGTGPEAFF | TGTGCCAGCCGTGGGACAGGGCCTGAAGCTTTCTTT
- | TRBJ1-4 | TRBV3-1/TRBV3-2 | CASSQDRGAFFYEKLFF | TGTGCCAGCAGCCAAGACCGGGGGGCCTTCTTCTATGAAAAACTGTTTTTT
TRBD2 | TRBJ2-7 | TRBV18 | CASSPRVGGSSYEQYF | TGTGCCAGCTCACCACGCGTAGGCGGGAGCTCCTACGAGCAGTACTTC
- | TRBJ1-1 | TRBV18 | CASSPTPTGAEAFF | TGTGCCAGCTCACCCACCCCCACCGGAGCTGAAGCTTTCTTT
TRBD1 | TRBJ1-3 | TRBV28 | CASINSGTVGNTIYF | TGTGCCAGCATAAACTCCGGGACAGTCGGAAACACCATATATTTT
- | TRBJ1-1 | TRBV4-1 | CASSQGQNTEAFF | TGCGCCAGCAGCCAGGGACAGAACACTGAAGCTTTCTTT
- | TRBJ1-2 | TRBV6-2/TRBV6-3 | CASSYSSLYYGYTF | TGTGCCAGCAGTTACTCGAGCCTATACTATGGCTACACCTTC
- | TRBJ2-7 | TRBV3-1/TRBV3-2 | CAAGSRQTYEQYF | TGTGCCGCCGGGAGTAGACAAACCTACGAGCAGTACTTC
TRBD1 | TRBJ2-3 | TRBV5-4 | CASSSTGTGITDTQYF | TGTGCCAGCAGCTCGACCGGGACAGGGATCACAGATACGCAGTATTTT
TRBD2 | TRBJ2-3 | TRBV7-8 | CASSLDSLAGGRDNTQYF | TGTGCCAGCAGCTTAGATTCCCTAGCGGGAGGACGGGATAATACGCAGTATTTT
TRBD1 | TRBJ1-2 | TRBV19 | CASSPDRGEYGYTF | TGTGCCAGTAGTCCCGACAGGGGCGAGTATGGCTACACCTTC
- | TRBJ1-4 | TRBV6-2/TRBV6-3 | CASSGGPALNEKLFF | TGTGCCAGCAGTGGAGGGCCCGCCCTTAATGAAAAACTGTTTTTT
- | TRBJ2-6 | TRBV7-6 | CASSPSGQFGANVLTF | TGTGCCAGCAGCCCCTCGGGACAATTTGGGGCCAACGTCCTGACTTTC
TRBD2 | TRBJ2-2 | TRBV28 | CASSAHSGGNTGELFF | TGTGCCAGCAGTGCTCATAGCGGGGGAAACACCGGGGAGCTGTTTTTT
- | TRBJ2-2 | TRBV3-1/TRBV3-2 | CASSPGRPSNTGELFF | TGTGCCAGCAGCCCGGGTCGGCCTTCGAACACCGGGGAGCTGTTTTTT
TRBD1 | TRBJ1-1 | TRBV27 | CASSLRTGVGVRSFFF | TGTGCCAGCAGTTTACGGACAGGGGTGGGGGTCCGAAGCTTTTTCTTT
TRBD1 | TRBJ1-1 | TRBV2 | CASSGLGGGEAFF | TGTGCCAGCAGTGGTCTTGGAGGGGGCGAAGCTTTCTTT